Detailed here is one T cell receptor beta chain. What it binds is unknown. The record originates from a study of shared clonotypes between healthy human individuals. The naive CD8 population came from CD45RO-negative cells selected for CCR7, without terminally differentiated effector memory CD45RA+ cells. Method: immunoSEQ multiplex PCR; TCRdb's copy keeps in-frame clones and lacks some. This sample has about 2.1 million clones, with roughly 95% found just once. Overall study findings and caveats: Naive subsets generally exceeded memory subsets in estimated richness.

Per germline, CDR1 MGHRA and CDR2 YSYEKL. V lost 1 base to trimming and J lost 3 bases; unmatched junction nucleotides: 6. The CDR3 has 15 residues. Sequenced sample: naive CD8+ T cells from PBMCs. J is TRBJ2-7 and V is TRBV4-1; 7 bases match TRBD2. The receptor was isolated from a man aged 18 to 29 in good health. Some clones in this sample may be carry-over from other donors' samples. The CDR3 coding sequence is TGCGCCAGCAGCCAAGGACCAGCGGGACTCTACGAGCAGTACTTC. The encoded protein is CASSQGPAGLYEQYF.